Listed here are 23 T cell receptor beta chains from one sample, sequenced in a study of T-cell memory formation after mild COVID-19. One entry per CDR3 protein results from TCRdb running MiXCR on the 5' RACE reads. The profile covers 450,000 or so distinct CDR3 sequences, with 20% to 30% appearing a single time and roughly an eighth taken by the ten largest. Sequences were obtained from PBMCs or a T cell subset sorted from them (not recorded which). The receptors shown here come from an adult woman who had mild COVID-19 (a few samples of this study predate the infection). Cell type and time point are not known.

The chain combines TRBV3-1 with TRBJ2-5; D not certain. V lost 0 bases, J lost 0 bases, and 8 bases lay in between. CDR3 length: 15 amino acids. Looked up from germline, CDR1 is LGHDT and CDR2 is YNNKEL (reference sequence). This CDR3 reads CASSQDPQYQETQYF. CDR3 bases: TGTGCCAGCAGCCAAGATCCACAGTACCAAGAGACCCAGTACTTC.

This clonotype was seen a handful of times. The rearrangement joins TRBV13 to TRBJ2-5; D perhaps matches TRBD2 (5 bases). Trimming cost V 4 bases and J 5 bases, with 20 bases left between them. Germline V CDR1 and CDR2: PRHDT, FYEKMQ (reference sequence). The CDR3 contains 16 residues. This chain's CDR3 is CASSSPVSVGEETQYF. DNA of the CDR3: TGTGCCAGCAGCTCCCCAGTCTCCGTGGGAGAGGAGACCCAGTACTTC.

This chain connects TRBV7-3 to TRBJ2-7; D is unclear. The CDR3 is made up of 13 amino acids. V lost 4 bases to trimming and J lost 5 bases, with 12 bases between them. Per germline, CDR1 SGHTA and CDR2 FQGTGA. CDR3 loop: CASSSQDGDEQYF. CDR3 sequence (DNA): TGTGCCAGCAGCTCCCAGGACGGCGACGAGCAGTACTTC.

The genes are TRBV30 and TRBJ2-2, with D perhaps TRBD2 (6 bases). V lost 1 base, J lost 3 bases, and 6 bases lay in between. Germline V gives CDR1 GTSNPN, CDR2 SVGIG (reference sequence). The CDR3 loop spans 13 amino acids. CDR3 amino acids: CAWSGLDTGELFF. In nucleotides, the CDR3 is TGTGCCTGGAGTGGACTAGACACCGGGGAGCTGTTTTTT.

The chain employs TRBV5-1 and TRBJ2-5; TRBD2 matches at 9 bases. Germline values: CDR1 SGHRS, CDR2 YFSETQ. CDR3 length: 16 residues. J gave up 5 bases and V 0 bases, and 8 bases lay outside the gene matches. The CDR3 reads CASSLAPSGVLETQYF. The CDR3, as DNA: TGCGCCAGCAGCTTGGCACCTAGCGGGGTCCTGGAGACCCAGTACTTC.

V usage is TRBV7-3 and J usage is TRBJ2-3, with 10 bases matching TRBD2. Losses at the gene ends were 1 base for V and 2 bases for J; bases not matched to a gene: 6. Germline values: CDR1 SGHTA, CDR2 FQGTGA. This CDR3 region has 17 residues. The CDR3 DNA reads TGTGCCAGCAGCTTAATGCGGCTAGCGGGAGCCACAGATACGCAGTATTTT. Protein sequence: CASSLMRLAGATDTQYF.

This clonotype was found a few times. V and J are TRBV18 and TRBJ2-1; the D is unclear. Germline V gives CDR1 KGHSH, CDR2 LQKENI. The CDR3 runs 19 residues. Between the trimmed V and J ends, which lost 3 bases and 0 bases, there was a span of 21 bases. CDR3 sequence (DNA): TGTGCCAGCTCACCGAACCTCTCGGGCTACACGAGCTCCTACAATGAGCAGTTCTTC. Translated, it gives CASSPNLSGYTSSYNEQFF.

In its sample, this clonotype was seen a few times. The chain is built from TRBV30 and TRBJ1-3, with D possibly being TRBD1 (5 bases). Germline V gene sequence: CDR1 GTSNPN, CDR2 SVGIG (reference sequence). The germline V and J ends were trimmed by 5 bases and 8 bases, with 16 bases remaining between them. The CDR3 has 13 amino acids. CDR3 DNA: TGTGCCTGGTCTAGGGGTATTGGGGACACCATATATTTT. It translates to CAWSRGIGDTIYF.

The CDR3 region has the DNA TGTGCCACCAGCCCTCGGACCCTCTACGAGCAGTACTTC. Encoded protein: CATSPRTLYEQYF. The rearrangement uses TRBV15 and TRBJ2-7; the D is unclear. V lost 5 bases and J 3 bases, leaving 11 bases between the germline ends. The CDR3 sequence is 13 residues long. The germline V gene has CDR1 LNHNV and CDR2 YYDKDF (reference sequence). The full variable domain, rest sourced from reference TRBV15 and TRBJ2-7, is DAMVIQNPRYQVTQFGKPVTLSCSQTLNHNVMYWYQQKSSQAPKLLFHYYDKDFNNEADTPDNFQSRRPNTSFCFLDIRSPGLGDTAMYLCATSPRTLYEQYFGPGTRLTVT.

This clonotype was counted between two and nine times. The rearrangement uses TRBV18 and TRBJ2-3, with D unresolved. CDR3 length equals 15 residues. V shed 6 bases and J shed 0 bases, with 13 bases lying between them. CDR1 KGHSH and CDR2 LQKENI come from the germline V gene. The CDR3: CASSPALTSTDTQYF. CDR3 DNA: TGTGCCAGCTCCCCAGCCCTAACTAGCACAGATACGCAGTATTTT. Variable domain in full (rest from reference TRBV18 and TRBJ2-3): NAGVMQNPRHLVRRRGQEARLRCSPMKGHSHVYWYRQLPEEGLKFMVYLQKENIIDESGMPKERFSAEFPKEGPSILRIQQVVRGDSAAYFCASSPALTSTDTQYFGPGTRLTVL.

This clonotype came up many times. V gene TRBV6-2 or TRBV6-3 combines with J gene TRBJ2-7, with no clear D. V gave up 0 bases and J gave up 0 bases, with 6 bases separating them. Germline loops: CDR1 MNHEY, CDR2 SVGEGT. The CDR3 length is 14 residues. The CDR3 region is CASSYSGDSYEQYF. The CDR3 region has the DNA TGTGCCAGCAGTTACTCGGGCGACTCCTACGAGCAGTACTTC.

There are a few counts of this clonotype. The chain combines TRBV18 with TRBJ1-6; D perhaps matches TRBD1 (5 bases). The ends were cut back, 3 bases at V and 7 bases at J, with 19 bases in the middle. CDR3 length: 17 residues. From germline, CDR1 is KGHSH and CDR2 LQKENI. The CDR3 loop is CASSPLRATGPNSPLHF. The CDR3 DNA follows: TGTGCCAGCTCACCCCTAAGGGCTACGGGGCCGAATTCACCCCTCCACTTT.

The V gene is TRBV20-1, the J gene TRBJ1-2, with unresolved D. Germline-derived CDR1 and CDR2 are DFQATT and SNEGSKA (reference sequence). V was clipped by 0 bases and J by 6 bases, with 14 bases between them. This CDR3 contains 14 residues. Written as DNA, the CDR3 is TGCAGTGCTAGAGATTGGGAGGGCTCGCATGGCTACACCTTC. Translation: CSARDWEGSHGYTF.

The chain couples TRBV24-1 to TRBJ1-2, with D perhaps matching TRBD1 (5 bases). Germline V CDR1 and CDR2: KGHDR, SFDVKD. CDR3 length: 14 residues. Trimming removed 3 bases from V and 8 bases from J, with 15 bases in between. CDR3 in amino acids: CATSDGTWSGGYTF. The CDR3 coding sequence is TGTGCCACCAGTGATGGGACGTGGTCGGGGGGCTACACCTTC.

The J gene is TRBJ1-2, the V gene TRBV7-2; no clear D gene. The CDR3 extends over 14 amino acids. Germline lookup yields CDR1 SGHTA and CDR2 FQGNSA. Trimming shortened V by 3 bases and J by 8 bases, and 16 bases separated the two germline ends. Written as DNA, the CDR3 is TGTGCCAGCAGCTTTGGGCAGGTTGTGCGGGGCTACACCTTC. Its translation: CASSFGQVVRGYTF. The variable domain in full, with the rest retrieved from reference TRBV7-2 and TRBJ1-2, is GAGVSQSPSNKVTEKGKDVELRCDPISGHTALYWYRQSLGQGLEFLIYFQGNSAPDKSGLPSDRFSAERTGGSVSTLTIQRTQQEDSAVYLCASSFGQVVRGYTFGSGTRLTVV.

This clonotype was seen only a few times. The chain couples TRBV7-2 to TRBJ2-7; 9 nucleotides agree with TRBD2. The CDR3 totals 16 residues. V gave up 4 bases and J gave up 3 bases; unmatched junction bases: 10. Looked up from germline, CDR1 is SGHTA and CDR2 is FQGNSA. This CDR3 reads CASSSSGTSSYYEQYF. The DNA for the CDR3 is TGTGCCAGCAGCTCCTCCGGGACTAGCAGTTACTACGAGCAGTACTTC.

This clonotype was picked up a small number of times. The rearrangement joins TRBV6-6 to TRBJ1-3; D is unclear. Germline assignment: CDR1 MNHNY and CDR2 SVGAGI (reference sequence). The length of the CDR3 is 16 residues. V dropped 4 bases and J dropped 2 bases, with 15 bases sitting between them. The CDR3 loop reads CASSSGSRGAGNTIYF. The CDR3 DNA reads TGTGCCAGCAGTTCGGGGAGCCGTGGCGCTGGAAACACCATATATTTT.

For the CDR3, the DNA is TGTGCCAGCAGTGTGAGGGACTATGGCTACACCTTC. Translation gives CASSVRDYGYTF. This sequence joins TRBV6-6 and TRBJ1-2; D is unclear. The germline V gene encodes CDR1 MNHNY and CDR2 SVGAGI (reference sequence). V dropped 5 bases and J dropped 3 bases, with 7 bases sitting between them. The CDR3 is made up of 12 amino acids.

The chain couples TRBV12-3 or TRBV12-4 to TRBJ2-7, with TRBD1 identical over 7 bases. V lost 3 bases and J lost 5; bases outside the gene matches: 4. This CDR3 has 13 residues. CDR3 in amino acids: CASSFRGYNEQYF. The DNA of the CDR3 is TGTGCCAGCAGTTTCAGGGGGTACAACGAGCAGTACTTC.

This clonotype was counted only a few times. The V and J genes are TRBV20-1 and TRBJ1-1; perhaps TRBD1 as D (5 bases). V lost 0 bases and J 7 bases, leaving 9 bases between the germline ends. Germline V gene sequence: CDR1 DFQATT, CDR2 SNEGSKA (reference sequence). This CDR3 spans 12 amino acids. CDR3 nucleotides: TGCAGTGCTAGAGAGGCGACAGTTGAAGCTTTCTTT. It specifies CSAREATVEAFF.

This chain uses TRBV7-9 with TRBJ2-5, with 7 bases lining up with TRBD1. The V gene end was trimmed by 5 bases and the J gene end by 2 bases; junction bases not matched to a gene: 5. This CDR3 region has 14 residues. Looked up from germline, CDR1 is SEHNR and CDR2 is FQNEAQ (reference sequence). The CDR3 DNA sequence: TGTGCCAGCAGCGACGGACAGGTACAAGAGACCCAGTACTTC. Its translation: CASSDGQVQETQYF.

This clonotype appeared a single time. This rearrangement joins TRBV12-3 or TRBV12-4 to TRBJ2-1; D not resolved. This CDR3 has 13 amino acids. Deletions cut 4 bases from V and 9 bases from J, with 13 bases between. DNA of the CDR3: TGTGCCAGCAGTTCAATAAACTGGGGTGAGCAGTTCTTC. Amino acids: CASSSINWGEQFF.

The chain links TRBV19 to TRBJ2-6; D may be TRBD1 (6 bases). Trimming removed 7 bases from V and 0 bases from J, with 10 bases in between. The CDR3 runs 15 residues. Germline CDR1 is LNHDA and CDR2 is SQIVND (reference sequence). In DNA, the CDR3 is TGTGCCAGTAAGGACAGAGACTCTGGGGCCAACGTCCTGACTTTC. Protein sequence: CASKDRDSGANVLTF. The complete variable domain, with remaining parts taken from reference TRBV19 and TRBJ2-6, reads DGGITQSPKYLFRKEGQNVTLSCEQNLNHDAMYWYRQDPGQGLRLIYYSQIVNDFQKGDIAEGYSVSREKKESFPLTVTSAQKNPTAFYLCASKDRDSGANVLTFGAGSRLTVL.